This TCR beta chain was sequenced in a study of shared clonotypes between healthy human individuals. General study points: Blood was the sole source, and tissue repertoires probably differ.

Generated by immunoSEQ multiplex PCR, the TCRdb table keeps only in-frame clones and is missing some. The sample shows some 2,400,000 clones, about 94% of them seen only once. Unmatched junction bases numbered 7, after V lost 4 bases and J lost 5 bases. CDR3 length: 13 residues. Germline V gene sequence: CDR1 SQVTM, CDR2 ANQGSEA. Note on this clone: The target antigen is unknown.

Sample: naive CD4+ T cells sorted from blood. Specified subset: CD45RA+ positively selected. V gene TRBV29-1 combines with J gene TRBJ1-2; 7 bases map to TRBD1. The source is a man aged 18 to 29 in good health. The CDR3 loop reads CSVAEGAEYGYTF. CDR3 bases: TGCAGCGTTGCTGAGGGGGCGGAATATGGCTACACCTTC.